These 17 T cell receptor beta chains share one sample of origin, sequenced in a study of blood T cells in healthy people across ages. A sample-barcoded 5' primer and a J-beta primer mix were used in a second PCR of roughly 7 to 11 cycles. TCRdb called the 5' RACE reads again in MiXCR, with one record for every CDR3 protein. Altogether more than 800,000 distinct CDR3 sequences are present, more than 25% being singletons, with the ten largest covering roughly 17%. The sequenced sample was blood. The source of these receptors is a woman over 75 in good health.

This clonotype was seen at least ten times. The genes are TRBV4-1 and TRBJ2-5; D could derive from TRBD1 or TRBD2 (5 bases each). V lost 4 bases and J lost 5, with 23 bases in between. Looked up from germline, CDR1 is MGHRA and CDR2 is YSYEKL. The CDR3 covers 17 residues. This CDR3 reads CASSLSLWTPRQETQYF. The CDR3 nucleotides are TGCGCCAGCAGCCTTTCTTTGTGGACTCCGCGACAGGAGACCCAGTACTTC.

As DNA, the CDR3 is TGTGCCAGCAGTGAATCAGAGGACCACTCCTACGAGCAGTACTTC. This encodes CASSESEDHSYEQYF. The V gene is TRBV6-1, the J gene TRBJ2-7; D call uncertain. V was trimmed by 2 bases and J by 0 bases, leaving 11 bases between them. CDR3 size: 15 residues. CDR1 is MNHNS and CDR2 is SASEGT in the germline V gene.

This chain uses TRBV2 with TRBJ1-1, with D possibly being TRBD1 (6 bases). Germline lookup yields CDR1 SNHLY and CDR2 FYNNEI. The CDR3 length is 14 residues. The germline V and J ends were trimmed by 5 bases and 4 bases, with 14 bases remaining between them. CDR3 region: CASSRQDWFTEAFF. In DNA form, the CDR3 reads TGTGCCAGCAGTCGACAGGATTGGTTCACTGAAGCTTTCTTT.

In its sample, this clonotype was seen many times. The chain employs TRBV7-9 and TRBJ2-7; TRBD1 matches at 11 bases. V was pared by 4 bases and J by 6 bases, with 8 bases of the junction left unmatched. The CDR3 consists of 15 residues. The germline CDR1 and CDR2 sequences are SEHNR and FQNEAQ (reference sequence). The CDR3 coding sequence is TGTGCCAGCAGCTGGCCGGGACAGGGGGATCGCGAGCAGTACTTC. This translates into CASSWPGQGDREQYF.

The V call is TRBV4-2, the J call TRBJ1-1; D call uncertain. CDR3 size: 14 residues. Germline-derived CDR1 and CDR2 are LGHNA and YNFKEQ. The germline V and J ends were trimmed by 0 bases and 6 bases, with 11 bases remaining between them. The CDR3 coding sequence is TGTGCCAGCAGCCAAGATGAGATGGACGCTGAAGCTTTCTTT. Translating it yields CASSQDEMDAEAFF.

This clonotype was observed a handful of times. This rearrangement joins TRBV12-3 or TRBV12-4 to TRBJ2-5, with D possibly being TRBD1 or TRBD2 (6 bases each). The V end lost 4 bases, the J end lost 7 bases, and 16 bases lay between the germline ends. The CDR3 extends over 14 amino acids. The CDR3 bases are TGTGCCAGCAGTTCGGGCAACGGGGGCGGGACCCAGTACTTC. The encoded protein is CASSSGNGGGTQYF.

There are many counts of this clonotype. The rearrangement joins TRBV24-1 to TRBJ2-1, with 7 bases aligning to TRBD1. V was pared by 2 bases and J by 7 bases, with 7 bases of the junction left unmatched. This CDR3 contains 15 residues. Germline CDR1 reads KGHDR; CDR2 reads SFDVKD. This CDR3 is CATSDSTGLTNEQFF. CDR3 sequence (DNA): TGTGCCACCAGTGATTCGACAGGGCTGACAAATGAGCAGTTCTTC.

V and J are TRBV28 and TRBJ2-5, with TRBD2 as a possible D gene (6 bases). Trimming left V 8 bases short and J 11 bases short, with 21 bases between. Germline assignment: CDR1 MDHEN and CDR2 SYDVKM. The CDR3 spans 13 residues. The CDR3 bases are TGTGCCAGCGTGTGGTCGGGGAGGAATGAGCAGTACTTC. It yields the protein CASVWSGRNEQYF.

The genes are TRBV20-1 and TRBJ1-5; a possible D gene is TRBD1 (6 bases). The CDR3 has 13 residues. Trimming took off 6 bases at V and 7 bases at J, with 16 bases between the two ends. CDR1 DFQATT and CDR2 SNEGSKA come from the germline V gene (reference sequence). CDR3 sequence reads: CSAGGRGRQPQHF. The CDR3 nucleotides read TGCAGTGCCGGGGGTCGGGGGCGGCAGCCCCAGCATTTT.

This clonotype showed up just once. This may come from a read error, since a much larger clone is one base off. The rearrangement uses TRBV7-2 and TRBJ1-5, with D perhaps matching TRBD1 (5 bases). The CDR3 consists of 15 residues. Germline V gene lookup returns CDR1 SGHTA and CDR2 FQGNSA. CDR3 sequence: CASSLAGPMGQLQHF. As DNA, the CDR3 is TGTGCCAGCAGCTTAGCCGGACCGATGGGGCAGCTCCAGCATTTT.

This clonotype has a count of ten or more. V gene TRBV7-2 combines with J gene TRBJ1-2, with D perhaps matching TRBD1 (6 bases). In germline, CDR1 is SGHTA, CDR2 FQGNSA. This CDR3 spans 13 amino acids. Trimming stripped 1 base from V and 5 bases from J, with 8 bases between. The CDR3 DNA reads TGTGCCAGCAGCTTAGTCAGGGGATATGGCTACACCTTC. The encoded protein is CASSLVRGYGYTF.

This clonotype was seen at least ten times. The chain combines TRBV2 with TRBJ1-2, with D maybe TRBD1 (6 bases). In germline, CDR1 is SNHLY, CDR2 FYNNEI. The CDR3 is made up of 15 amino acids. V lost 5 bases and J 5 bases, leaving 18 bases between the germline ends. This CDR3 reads CASSPQRGPGYGYTF. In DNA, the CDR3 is TGTGCCAGCAGTCCCCAACGGGGGCCTGGATATGGCTACACCTTC.

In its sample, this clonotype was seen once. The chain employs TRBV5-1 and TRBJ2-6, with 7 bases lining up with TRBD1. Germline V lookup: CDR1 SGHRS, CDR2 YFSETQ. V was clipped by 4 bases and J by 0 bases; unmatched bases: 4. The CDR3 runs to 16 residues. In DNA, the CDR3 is TGCGCCAGCAGCCAGGGACAGCTCTCTGGGGCCAACGTCCTGACTTTC. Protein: CASSQGQLSGANVLTF.

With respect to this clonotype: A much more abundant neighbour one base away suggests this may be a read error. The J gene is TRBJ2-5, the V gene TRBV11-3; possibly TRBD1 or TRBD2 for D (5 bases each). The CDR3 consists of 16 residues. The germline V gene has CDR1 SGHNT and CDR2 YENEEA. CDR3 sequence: CASSLDGTRIQETHYF. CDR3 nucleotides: TGTGCCAGCAGCTTAGATGGGACGAGGATCCAAGAGACCCACTACTTC.

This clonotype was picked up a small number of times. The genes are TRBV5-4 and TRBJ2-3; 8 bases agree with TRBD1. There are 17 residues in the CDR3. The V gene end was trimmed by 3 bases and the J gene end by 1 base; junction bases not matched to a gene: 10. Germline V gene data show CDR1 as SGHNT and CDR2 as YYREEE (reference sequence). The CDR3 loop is CASSYRQGFFGTDTQYF. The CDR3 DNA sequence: TGTGCCAGCAGCTACCGACAGGGGTTTTTCGGCACAGATACGCAGTATTTT.

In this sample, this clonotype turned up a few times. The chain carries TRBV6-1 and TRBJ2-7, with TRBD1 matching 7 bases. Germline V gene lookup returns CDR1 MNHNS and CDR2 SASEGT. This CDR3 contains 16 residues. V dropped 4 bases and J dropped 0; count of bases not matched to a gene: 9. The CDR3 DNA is TGTGCCAGCAGTGGATCCGGGACAGCAACCTCCTACGAGCAGTACTTC. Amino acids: CASSGSGTATSYEQYF.

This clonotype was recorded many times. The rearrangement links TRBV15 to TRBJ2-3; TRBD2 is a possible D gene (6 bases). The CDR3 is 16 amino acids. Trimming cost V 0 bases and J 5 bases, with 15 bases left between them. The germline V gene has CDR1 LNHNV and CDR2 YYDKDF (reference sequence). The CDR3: CATSRDLASAGDTQYF. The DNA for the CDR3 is TGTGCCACCAGCAGAGATTTGGCTAGCGCAGGAGATACGCAGTATTTT.